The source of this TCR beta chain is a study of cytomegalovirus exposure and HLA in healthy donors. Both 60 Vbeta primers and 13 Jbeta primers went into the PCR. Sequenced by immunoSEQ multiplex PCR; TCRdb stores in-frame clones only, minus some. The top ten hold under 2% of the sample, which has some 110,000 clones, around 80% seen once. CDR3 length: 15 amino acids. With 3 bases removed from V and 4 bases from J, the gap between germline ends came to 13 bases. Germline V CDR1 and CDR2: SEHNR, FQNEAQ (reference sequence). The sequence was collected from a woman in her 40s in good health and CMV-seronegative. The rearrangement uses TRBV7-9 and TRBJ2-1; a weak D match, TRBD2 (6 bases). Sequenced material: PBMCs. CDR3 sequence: CASSFLRGVYNEQFF. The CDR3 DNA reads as TGTGCCAGCAGCTTTTTGCGGGGTGTATACAATGAGCAGTTCTTC.